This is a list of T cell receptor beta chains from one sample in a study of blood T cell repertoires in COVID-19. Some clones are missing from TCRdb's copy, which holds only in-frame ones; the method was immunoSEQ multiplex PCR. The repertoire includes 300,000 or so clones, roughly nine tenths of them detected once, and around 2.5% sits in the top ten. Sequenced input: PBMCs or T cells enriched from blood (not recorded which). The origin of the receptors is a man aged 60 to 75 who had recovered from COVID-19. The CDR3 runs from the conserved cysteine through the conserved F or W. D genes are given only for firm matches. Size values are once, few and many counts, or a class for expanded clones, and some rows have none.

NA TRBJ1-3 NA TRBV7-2 CASSFSDRRWSGNTIYF TGTGCCAGCAGCTTTTCCGACAGAAGGTGGTCTGGAAACACCATATATTTT
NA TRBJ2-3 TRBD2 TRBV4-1 CASSQGPGTSGGHNTQYF TGCGCCAGCAGCCAAGGCCCCGGGACTAGCGGGGGGCACAACACGCAGTATTTT
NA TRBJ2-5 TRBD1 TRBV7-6 CASSYTGAWGETQYF TGTGCCAGCAGTTATACAGGGGCGTGGGGGGAGACCCAGTACTTC
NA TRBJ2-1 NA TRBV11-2 CASSRAAGRGYNEQFF TGTGCCAGCAGCCGCGCCGCGGGAAGGGGCTACAATGAGCAGTTCTTC
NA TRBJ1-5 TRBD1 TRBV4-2 CASSQGDRGLQPQHF TGTGCCAGCAGCCAAGGAGACAGGGGGCTGCAGCCCCAGCATTTT
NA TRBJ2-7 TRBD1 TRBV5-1 CASSLAPPSGTVSYEQYF TGCGCCAGCAGCTTGGCACCCCCCTCGGGGACAGTCTCCTACGAGCAGTACTTC
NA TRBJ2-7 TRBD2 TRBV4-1 CASSQAPAGVSLSYEQYF TGCGCCAGCAGCCAAGCCCCAGCGGGGGTTTCTCTCTCCTACGAGCAGTACTTC
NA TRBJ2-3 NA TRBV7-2 CASSLDGPDTQYF TGTGCCAGCAGCTTAGATGGGCCTGATACGCAGTATTTT
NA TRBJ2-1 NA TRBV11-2 CASSDGVGAHNEQFF TGTGCCAGCAGCGACGGAGTGGGGGCCCACAATGAGCAGTTCTTC
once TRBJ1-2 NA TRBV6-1 CASSEELGVGYTF TGTGCCAGCAGTGAAGAATTAGGGGTTGGCTACACCTTC
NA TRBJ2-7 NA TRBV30 CAWSVCLDCEQYF TGTGCCTGGAGTGTATGTCTAGACTGCGAGCAGTACTTC
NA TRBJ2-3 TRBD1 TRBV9 CASSEQGATDTQYF TGTGCCAGCAGCGAACAGGGGGCGACAGATACGCAGTATTTT
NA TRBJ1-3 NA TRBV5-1 CASSEGQPLSGNTIYF TGCGCCAGCAGCGAAGGACAGCCACTCTCTGGAAACACCATATATTTT
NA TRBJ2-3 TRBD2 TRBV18 CASSQPGLAGGSLSQYF TGTGCCAGCTCACAACCGGGACTAGCGGGAGGGTCCCTTTCGCAGTATTTT
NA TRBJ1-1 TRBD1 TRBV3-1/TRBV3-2 CASSPALGQGTDEAFF TGTGCCAGCTCTCCGGCTCTAGGACAGGGGACCGATGAAGCTTTCTTT
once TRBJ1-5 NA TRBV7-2 CASSFGGSPNQPQHF TGTGCCAGCAGCTTTGGGGGGAGCCCTAATCAGCCCCAGCATTTT
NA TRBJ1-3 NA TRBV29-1 CSVAGGSSGNTIYF TGCAGCGTCGCGGGGGGCAGCTCTGGAAACACCATATATTTT
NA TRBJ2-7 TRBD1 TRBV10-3 CAIRTGQGSDEQYF TGTGCCATCAGAACCGGACAGGGGAGCGACGAGCAGTACTTC
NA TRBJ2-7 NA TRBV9 CASSVGAGRGMEQYF TGTGCCAGCAGCGTAGGGGCAGGGCGAGGAATGGAGCAGTACTTC
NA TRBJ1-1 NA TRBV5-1 CASTKSGVRTEAFF TGCGCCAGCACGAAGAGCGGAGTACGCACTGAAGCTTTCTTT
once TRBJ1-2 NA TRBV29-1 CSVDLQTNYGYTF TGCAGCGTTGACTTACAGACTAACTATGGCTACACCTTC
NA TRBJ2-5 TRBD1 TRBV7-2 CASSPAGPGQSVQETQYF TGTGCCAGCAGTCCCGCTGGTCCGGGACAGTCTGTCCAAGAGACCCAGTACTTC
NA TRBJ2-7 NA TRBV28 CASSFLSSYEQYF TGTGCCAGCAGTTTCCTGTCCTCCTACGAGCAGTACTTC